Below are 28 T cell receptor beta chains sequenced from a single sample in a study of T cell responses to AZD1222 COVID-19 vaccine (dated by TCRdb to about 2021). The time point label for this specimen denotes: baseline before first vaccination. In the paper's terms, the treatment or condition label means: meningococcal conjugate vaccine given as trial control. The library was produced with the immunoSEQ multiplex PCR assay. TCRdb carries this immuneACCESS record with in-frame sequences only. Its versions omit some clonotypes, under half of them owing to an unresolved V gene in the studies checked, with the rest unexplained. This sample is represented by tens of thousands of clones; around 80% of them were singletons. Roughly 22% of the sample comes from the top ten. The sample here was peripheral blood, taken on day 0 of MenACWY control vaccination. These receptors came from an adult in good health.

This clone was seen a handful of times. The V call is TRBV6-5, the J call TRBJ1-4, with D uncertain. Trimming took 0 bases from V and 13 from J, leaving 12 bases between them. The length of the CDR3 is 13 residues. From germline, CDR1 is MNHEY and CDR2 SVGAGI. CDR3 nucleotide sequence: TGTGCCAGCAGTTACTCGACCTCCGGTGGACTGTTTTTT. Amino acids: CASSYSTSGGLFF.

This clone was seen a handful of times. The V and J genes are TRBV28 and TRBJ2-1, with 8 bases identical to TRBD2. The CDR3 spans 15 residues. Per germline, CDR1 MDHEN and CDR2 SYDVKM. V lost 4 bases to trimming and J lost 4 bases; unmatched junction nucleotides: 6. As DNA, the CDR3 is TGTGCCAGCAGTTCGGGAATAGCGGGATACAATGAGCAGTTCTTC. Encoded protein: CASSSGIAGYNEQFF.

The chain has TRBV5-1 and TRBJ1-1; D possibly corresponds to TRBD1 (6 bases). The CDR3 has 14 amino acids. Trimming took 2 bases from V and 5 from J, leaving 13 bases between them. Germline-derived CDR1 and CDR2 are SGHRS and YFSETQ. In DNA, the CDR3 is TGCGCCAGCAGCTTAGGCAGGGGAAGGACTGAAGCTTTCTTT. Translation: CASSLGRGRTEAFF.

This rearrangement joins TRBV18 to TRBJ1-4; maybe TRBD1 (6 bases). The CDR3 runs 11 residues. From germline, CDR1 is KGHSH and CDR2 LQKENI. The V gene lost 3 bases and the J gene lost 13 bases, with 9 bases spanning the gap. Written as DNA, the CDR3 is TGTGCCAGCTCACCCGGACAGAGACTGTTTTTT. Its protein is CASSPGQRLFF.

V and J are TRBV18 and TRBJ1-1; 9 nucleotides line up with TRBD1. Germline V gives CDR1 KGHSH, CDR2 LQKENI. This CDR3 is 17 amino acids long. V shed 8 bases, J shed 4 bases, and the junction held 17 bases outside the gene matches. CDR3 in amino acids: CASRTQKQGAGGTEAFF. CDR3 coding DNA: TGTGCCAGCCGAACTCAGAAACAGGGGGCAGGAGGCACTGAAGCTTTCTTT.

The chain has TRBV29-1 and TRBJ1-1, with TRBD1 as a possible D gene (5 bases). The CDR3 extends over 16 amino acids. CDR1 is SQVTM and CDR2 is ANQGSEA in the germline V gene. Trimming removed 2 bases from V and 0 bases from J, with 16 bases in between. CDR3 nucleotides: TGCAGCGTTGAACGGGCAGGGAAGAGTATGAACACTGAAGCTTTCTTT. Translating gives CSVERAGKSMNTEAFF.

The chain recombines TRBV7-9 with TRBJ1-1; D gene uncertain. Germline assignment: CDR1 SEHNR and CDR2 FQNEAQ (reference sequence). The CDR3 runs to 13 residues. Trimming removed 5 bases at V and 5 bases at J, with 12 bases between. The CDR3 reads CASSVGWRTEAFF. CDR3 DNA sequence: TGTGCCAGCAGCGTAGGGTGGCGGACTGAAGCTTTCTTT.

In its sample, this clone was seen a few times. The chain links TRBV5-1 to TRBJ1-4, with D possibly matching TRBD1 (5 bases). Germline CDR1 and CDR2: SGHRS and YFSETQ. The CDR3 loop spans 14 amino acids. Trimming pared 4 bases from V and 8 bases from J, leaving 15 bases between. DNA of the CDR3: TGCGCCAGCAGCCCGGACACGGTGGGCGAAAAACTGTTTTTT. Encoded protein: CASSPDTVGEKLFF.

This clone was counted a few times. This chain links TRBV11-2 with TRBJ2-7; TRBD1 matches at 8 bases. V gave up 1 base and J gave up 4 bases; unmatched junction bases: 3. From germline, CDR1 is SGHAT and CDR2 FQNNGV. The CDR3 runs 14 residues. This CDR3 reads CASSLGQGLYEQYF. The CDR3 DNA reads as TGTGCCAGCAGCTTAGGACAGGGGTTGTACGAGCAGTACTTC.

This chain joins TRBV18 and TRBJ1-1, with 9 positions matching TRBD1. Germline CDR1 reads KGHSH; CDR2 reads LQKENI. V gave up 3 bases and J gave up 0 bases; unmatched junction bases: 8. The CDR3 is 17 amino acids. The CDR3 loop reads CASSPGTGRLMNTEAFF. The CDR3, as DNA: TGTGCCAGCTCACCTGGGACAGGGAGGTTGATGAACACTGAAGCTTTCTTT.

The J gene is TRBJ1-1, the V gene TRBV30; tentatively, D is TRBD1 (5 bases). This CDR3 spans 13 amino acids. The V gene lost 0 bases and the J gene lost 8 bases, with 13 bases spanning the gap. CDR1 and CDR2 from the germline V gene are GTSNPN and SVGIG (reference sequence). CDR3 sequence reads: CAWSVKAGTEAFF. The CDR3 coding sequence is TGTGCCTGGAGTGTAAAGGCCGGGACCGAAGCTTTCTTT.

V and J are TRBV7-7 and TRBJ1-5, with TRBD1 matching 9 bases. The ends lost 7 bases at V and 3 bases at J; junction bases unmatched: 10. CDR1 and CDR2 from the germline V gene are SSHAT and FNYEAQ (reference sequence). The CDR3 is made up of 16 amino acids. CDR3 in amino acids: CASTYDRDRDNQPQHF. The DNA for the CDR3 is TGTGCCAGCACCTATGACCGGGACAGGGACAATCAGCCCCAGCATTTT.

The genes are TRBV10-1 and TRBJ1-1; D might be TRBD1 (6 bases). The CDR3 runs 14 residues. V was pared by 4 bases and J by 4 bases, with 13 bases between. Germline V lookup: CDR1 WNHNN, CDR2 SYGVQD (reference sequence). CDR3 loop: CASSGTVLGTEAFF. The DNA of the CDR3 is TGCGCCAGCAGTGGGACAGTTTTAGGCACTGAAGCTTTCTTT.

The V and J genes are TRBV10-1 and TRBJ2-3; 8 bases match TRBD2. CDR1 and CDR2 (germline): WNHNN, SYGVQD (reference sequence). The V segment lost 3 bases and the J segment 7 bases; nucleotides outside the gene matches: 9. This CDR3 has 15 residues. The CDR3 sequence is CASSDYTGGPNTQYF. Written as DNA, the CDR3 is TGCGCCAGCAGTGATTACACGGGGGGGCCTAATACGCAGTATTTT.

This chain joins TRBV6-1 and TRBJ1-6, with D hard to call. The germline V gene has CDR1 MNHNS and CDR2 SASEGT. Trimming removed 4 bases from V and 6 bases from J, with 19 bases in between. The CDR3 runs to 17 residues. This CDR3 reads CASSASRPNAPNSPLHF. The CDR3 DNA follows: TGTGCCAGCAGTGCCTCTAGACCTAATGCCCCTAATTCACCCCTCCACTTT.

The chain joins TRBV7-2 to TRBJ2-5, with TRBD2 matching 7 bases. V trimming: 4 bases; J trimming: 1 base; junction bases outside the gene matches: 6. This CDR3 has 15 amino acids. Looked up from germline, CDR1 is SGHTA and CDR2 is FQGNSA. CDR3 region: CASSWGGSIQETQYF. The DNA of the CDR3 is TGTGCCAGCAGCTGGGGGGGGAGCATCCAAGAGACCCAGTACTTC.

The chain employs TRBV15 and TRBJ1-1; D uncertain. Germline V gives CDR1 LNHNV, CDR2 YYDKDF (reference sequence). With 2 bases removed from V and 0 bases from J, the gap between germline ends came to 4 bases. The CDR3 has 13 residues. The chain's CDR3 is CATSRRVNTEAFF. The CDR3 region has the DNA TGTGCCACCAGCAGAAGGGTGAACACTGAAGCTTTCTTT.

The rearrangement links TRBV6-6 to TRBJ2-5; tentatively, D is TRBD2 (7 bases). The CDR3 totals 15 residues. V was clipped by 7 bases and J by 2 bases, with 17 bases between them. The V gene's germline CDR1 is MNHNY and CDR2 SVGAGI (reference sequence). This CDR3 is CASNIKRGGQETQYF. DNA for the CDR3: TGTGCCAGCAATATCAAAAGGGGGGGACAAGAGACCCAGTACTTC.

This clone was seen more than once but under ten times. This chain uses TRBV3-1 (or the pseudogene TRBV3-2) with TRBJ2-7, with a possible D match to TRBD1 (5 bases). This CDR3 region has 15 residues. Trimming removed 3 bases from V and 1 base from J, with 13 bases in between. Germline assignment: CDR1 LGHDT and CDR2 YNNKEL (reference sequence). The CDR3 nucleotides are TGTGCCAGCAGCCAGTTTACAGGATTTTCCTACGAGCAGTACTTC. It yields the protein CASSQFTGFSYEQYF.

This chain uses TRBV5-1 with TRBJ1-4; D ambiguous. Trimming pared 0 bases from V and 0 bases from J, leaving 6 bases between. This CDR3 is built from 15 residues. Germline V gene sequence: CDR1 SGHRS, CDR2 YFSETQ. The CDR3 sequence: CASSLVSSTNEKLFF. CDR3 nucleotide sequence: TGCGCCAGCAGCTTGGTTTCCTCAACTAATGAAAAACTGTTTTTT.

The sample holds a few counts of this clone. This sequence joins TRBV29-1 and TRBJ2-5; 7 bases are a match to TRBD1. J was trimmed by 5 bases and V by 4 bases; bases with no gene match: 4. The CDR3 length is 12 residues. Per germline, CDR1 SQVTM and CDR2 ANQGSEA. As DNA, the CDR3 is TGCAGCGTTGTTGAACAGGGGGAGACCCAGTACTTC. Translation: CSVVEQGETQYF.

The chain is built from TRBV12-2 and TRBJ1-3; the table's D gene call, TRBD1, was not cross checked with the DNA. TRBV12-2 counts as a pseudogene. The CDR3 has 13 residues. CDR3 DNA: TGTGCAAGTCGCGTCCAGGATGGAAACACCATATATTTT. It yields the protein CASRVQDGNTIYF.

The CDR3 DNA reads TGTGCCAGCAGTTTATGGGGACAGGGTATGATGAATTCACCCCTCCACTTT. Translating gives CASSLWGQGMMNSPLHF. V usage is TRBV27 and J usage is TRBJ1-6, with 9 bases aligning to TRBD1. The junction had 8 bases not matched to a gene; V was cut back by 1 base and J by 7 bases. The CDR3 runs to 17 residues. Germline-derived CDR1 and CDR2 are MNHEY and SMNVEV (reference sequence).

This clone appeared a single time. The chain joins TRBV4-1 to TRBJ1-5; 8 bases are shared with TRBD1. V lost 0 bases and J lost 3; bases outside the gene matches: 4. CDR1 and CDR2 from the germline V gene are MGHRA and YSYEKL. This CDR3 is built from 16 residues. DNA for the CDR3: TGCGCCAGCAGCCAAGAGCAGGGGGCCCTCAATCAGCCCCAGCATTTT. This codes for CASSQEQGALNQPQHF.

The V gene is TRBV30, the J gene TRBJ2-3, with TRBD2 as a possible D gene (5 bases). There are 12 residues in the CDR3. Trimming left V 0 bases short and J 8 bases short, with 9 bases between. CDR1 is GTSNPN and CDR2 is SVGIG in the germline V gene (reference sequence). CDR3 sequence (DNA): TGTGCCTGGAGTGTACCCGGAGGTACGCAGTATTTT. This codes for CAWSVPGGTQYF.

The rearrangement joins TRBV7-2 to TRBJ2-1; 9 bases are shared with TRBD1. Looked up from germline, CDR1 is SGHTA and CDR2 is FQGNSA. The CDR3 is 16 amino acids. V was clipped by 5 bases and J by 8 bases; unmatched bases: 13. CDR3 in amino acids: CASSPSSGTGQYEQFF. The CDR3 region has the DNA TGTGCCAGCAGCCCATCTTCCGGGACAGGGCAGTATGAGCAGTTCTTC.

This chain uses TRBV5-6 with TRBJ1-5; unclear D gene. The CDR3 runs 11 residues. Trimming stripped 1 base from V and 5 bases from J, with 1 base between. Germline CDR1 is SGHDT and CDR2 is YYEEEE. The CDR3 DNA reads TGTGCCAGCAGCTTGCATCAGCCCCAGCATTTT. This gives the protein CASSLHQPQHF.

V usage is TRBV5-4 and J usage is TRBJ1-4; no clear D gene. CDR1 is SGHNT and CDR2 is YYREEE in the germline V gene (reference sequence). The CDR3 has 14 residues. Trimming removed 2 bases at V and 6 bases at J, with 11 bases between. The chain's CDR3 is CASSLESGDEKLFF. CDR3 in DNA: TGTGCCAGCAGCTTAGAGTCTGGGGATGAAAAACTGTTTTTT.